These 7 T cell receptor beta chains originate from one sample sequenced in a study of T cell repertoires in cytomegalovirus infection. Via MiXCR, TCRdb re-called the reads, giving one row per CDR3 protein. Counted here are 450,000 to 600,000 distinct CDR3 sequences, 33% occurring once; the ten biggest clones make up roughly 15%. Their antigens are not known. Here the sequenced sample was cultured PBMCs, taken from culture after CMV antigen stimulation. The receptors derive from a human donor in good health (CMV status not recorded). Some clones in this sample may be carry-over from other donors' samples.

The sample holds many counts of this clonotype. The rearrangement uses TRBV6-2 or TRBV6-3 and TRBJ2-1; D not certain. The V gene's germline CDR1 is MNHEY and CDR2 SVGEGT. Trimming stripped 6 bases from V and 8 bases from J, with 14 bases between. This CDR3 has 13 amino acids. CDR3 sequence (DNA): TGTGCCAGCAGGACGTTGGGCGGCGATGAGCAGTTCTTC. Amino acid sequence: CASRTLGGDEQFF.

This chain joins TRBV6-2 or TRBV6-3 and TRBJ1-6, with TRBD1 matching 7 bases. V lost 8 bases, J lost 10 bases, and 8 bases stayed unmatched. Germline CDR1 is MNHEY and CDR2 is SVGEGT. There are 13 residues in the CDR3. CDR3 sequence: CASGDRVSSPLHF. The DNA for the CDR3 is TGTGCCAGCGGCGACAGGGTGAGCTCACCCCTCCACTTT.

Many counts were recorded for this clonotype. The chain is built from TRBV7-2 and TRBJ1-1; TRBD1 might be the D (5 bases). Germline CDR1 reads SGHTA; CDR2 reads FQGNSA. V lost 2 bases to trimming and J lost 2 bases, with 18 bases between them. This CDR3 is 17 amino acids long. CDR3 coding DNA: TGTGCCAGCAGCTTACAAGGGGTCCGTTTCATAAACACTGAAGCTTTCTTT. Residues: CASSLQGVRFINTEAFF. The entire variable domain, with the rest obtained from reference TRBV7-2 and TRBJ1-1, is as follows: GAGVSQSPSNKVTEKGKDVELRCDPISGHTALYWYRQSLGQGLEFLIYFQGNSAPDKSGLPSDRFSAERTGGSVSTLTIQRTQQEDSAVYLCASSLQGVRFINTEAFFGQGTRLTVV.

This clonotype was seen more than once but under ten times. The chain employs TRBV7-2 and TRBJ2-1; D not resolved. CDR1 is SGHTA and CDR2 is FQGNSA in the germline V gene. The CDR3 is made up of 12 amino acids. The V end was cut by 4 bases, the J end by 4 bases, with 5 bases between. This chain's CDR3 is CASSSNYNEQFF. The CDR3 nucleotides are TGTGCCAGCAGCTCCAATTACAATGAGCAGTTCTTC.

The chain links TRBV28 to TRBJ1-1, with D maybe TRBD1 (5 bases). Germline V gives CDR1 MDHEN, CDR2 SYDVKM. The V and J ends lost 2 bases and 5 bases respectively, with 15 bases between them. CDR3 length: 15 amino acids. CDR3 sequence reads: CASSLPRVGWTEAFF. The CDR3 DNA follows: TGTGCCAGCAGTTTACCCAGGGTAGGGTGGACTGAAGCTTTCTTT.

This rearrangement joins TRBV20-1 to TRBJ2-7; 10 bases match TRBD1. V shed 5 bases and J 3 bases; nucleotides not matched to a gene: 1. Germline CDR1 DFQATT, CDR2 SNEGSKA (reference sequence). The CDR3 consists of 12 residues. The CDR3 sequence is CSARTGGYEQYF. The CDR3 DNA follows: TGCAGTGCTCGGACAGGGGGCTACGAGCAGTACTTC.

This clonotype has only a few counts. The chain employs TRBV7-9 and TRBJ1-4; 9 bases map to TRBD1. J lost 7 bases, V lost 8 bases, and 5 bases had no gene match. This CDR3 is 13 amino acids long. Germline values: CDR1 SEHNR, CDR2 FQNEAQ (reference sequence). CDR3 amino acids: CASLGQGIEKLFF. The CDR3 nucleotides read TGTGCCAGCTTGGGACAGGGAATTGAAAAACTGTTTTTT. Looking up the rest from reference TRBV7-9 and TRBJ1-4 gives the full variable domain: DTGVSQNPRHKITKRGQNVTFRCDPISEHNRLYWYRQTLGQGPEFLTYFQNEAQLEKSRLLSDRFSAERPKGSFSTLEIQRTEQGDSAMYLCASLGQGIEKLFFGSGTQLSVL.